One sample yielded the 25 T cell receptor beta chains listed below, sequenced in a study of T-cell reconstitution after alpha-beta-depleted transplantation in children. This sample's TCRbeta library carried unique molecular identifier barcodes. MiXCR, applied by TCRdb to the PCR reads, yields one record per CDR3 protein. The table records 250,000 to 300,000 distinct CDR3 sequences, about 9.5% of them present only once. The sequenced sample was PBMCs, obtained before TCRalphabeta/CD19-depleted stem cell transplant. The receptor set was obtained from a boy in the first two years of life with acute myeloid leukemia, due to receive a stem cell transplant.

J is TRBJ2-1 and V is TRBV12-3 or TRBV12-4, with 7 bases identical to TRBD1. V dropped 2 bases and J dropped 6; count of bases not matched to a gene: 16. The CDR3 loop spans 18 amino acids. The CDR3 loop reads CASSLRAYGPGGSNEQFF. In DNA form, the CDR3 reads TGTGCCAGCAGTTTAAGGGCCTACGGGCCAGGGGGAAGCAATGAGCAGTTCTTC.

The sample holds many counts of this clonotype. The DNA for the CDR3 is TGTGCCATCAGCGGTACAGATGTAGAGCAGTTCTTC. Encoded protein: CAISGTDVEQFF. This chain connects TRBV10-3 to TRBJ2-1; D not certain. The V gene lost 6 bases and the J gene lost 10 bases, with 13 bases spanning the gap. The germline V gene has CDR1 ENHRY and CDR2 SYGVKD. The CDR3 length is 12 residues.

The sample holds many counts of this clonotype. V and J are TRBV13 and TRBJ1-2; D unclear. The germline V gene has CDR1 PRHDT and CDR2 FYEKMQ (reference sequence). The CDR3 contains 14 residues. Trimming removed 2 bases from V and 2 bases from J, with 9 bases in between. CDR3 sequence (DNA): TGTGCCAGCAGCTTACCATCCCCAAACTATGGCTACACCTTC. It specifies CASSLPSPNYGYTF.

This clonotype was counted ten times or more. The genes are TRBV20-1 and TRBJ2-7; D gene ambiguous. From germline, CDR1 is DFQATT and CDR2 SNEGSKA (reference sequence). The CDR3 has 13 amino acids. The germline V and J ends were trimmed by 6 bases and 3 bases, with 15 bases remaining between them. CDR3 loop: CSAPLGSNYEQYF. CDR3 DNA: TGCAGTGCCCCACTCGGCTCCAACTACGAGCAGTACTTC.

In the case of this clonotype: The junction differs from germline at one of its ends, possibly a read error. The chain uses TRBV20-1 and TRBJ2-7; 7 bases fit TRBD1. The CDR3 consists of 16 residues. Germline V gene sequence: CDR1 DFQATT, CDR2 SNEGSKA (reference sequence). The CDR3 region has the DNA TGCTGTGCTAGAGATGCGAGGGGGCTTCCCTCCTACGAGCAGTACTTC. This gives the protein CCARDARGLPSYEQYF.

In this sample, this clonotype turned up many times. The chain combines TRBV11-3 with TRBJ2-2; the D gene is possibly TRBD2 (5 bases). Per germline, CDR1 SGHNT and CDR2 YENEEA. The CDR3 covers 15 residues. V dropped 4 bases and J dropped 3 bases, with 12 bases sitting between them. CDR3 sequence (DNA): TGTGCCAGCAGCTGGTGGGAGAAGGACACCGGGGAGCTGTTTTTT. Amino acids: CASSWWEKDTGELFF.

This clonotype was seen repeatedly, ten times or more. This chain links TRBV12-3 or TRBV12-4 with TRBJ2-7; 7 bases map to TRBD2. The CDR3 consists of 15 residues. The junction had 9 bases not matched to a gene; V was cut back by 3 bases and J by 4 bases. This chain's CDR3 is CASSFPLAGEYEQYF. CDR3 coding DNA: TGTGCCAGCAGTTTTCCCTTAGCGGGTGAATACGAGCAGTACTTC.

There are many counts of this clonotype. For the CDR3, the DNA is TGTGCCAGCAGCTTAAGGCAGGGGCCAGAGACCCAGTACTTC. Its translation: CASSLRQGPETQYF. The chain has TRBV7-9 and TRBJ2-5; tentative D call: TRBD1 (6 bases). Looked up from germline, CDR1 is SEHNR and CDR2 is FQNEAQ (reference sequence). Trimming shortened V by 2 bases and J by 4 bases, and 11 bases separated the two germline ends. This CDR3 contains 14 residues.

This clonotype was recorded many times. V and J are TRBV6-1 and TRBJ2-1; the match to TRBD1 covers 7 bases. The V gene end was trimmed by 2 bases and the J gene end by 5 bases; junction bases not matched to a gene: 9. The CDR3 has 16 amino acids. Germline loops: CDR1 MNHNS, CDR2 SASEGT. CDR3 sequence (DNA): TGTGCCAGCAGTGAAAGTGGAACAGGGGTGAACAATGAGCAGTTCTTC. This translates into CASSESGTGVNNEQFF.

This clonotype was detected only a few times. V and J are TRBV5-1 and TRBJ1-5; D possibly corresponds to TRBD1 (6 bases). The CDR3 runs 15 residues. The V gene lost 7 bases and the J gene lost 5 bases, with 19 bases spanning the gap. Germline loops: CDR1 SGHRS, CDR2 YFSETQ. The CDR3 DNA sequence: TGCGCCAGCTCTTCGGGAATGGGGGGCGATCAGCCCCAGCATTTT. As protein: CASSSGMGGDQPQHF.

The table lists this clonotype with many counts. The rearrangement joins TRBV12-3 or TRBV12-4 to TRBJ2-7; tentative D call: TRBD1 (6 bases). Between the trimmed V and J ends, which lost 5 bases and 4 bases, there was a span of 12 bases. This CDR3 has 13 amino acids. The CDR3 is CASSDYRVYEQYF. CDR3 sequence (DNA): TGTGCCAGCAGTGATTACAGGGTATACGAGCAGTACTTC.

This clonotype was counted a few times. The chain couples TRBV20-1 to TRBJ2-5, with D perhaps TRBD1 (7 bases). Looked up from germline, CDR1 is DFQATT and CDR2 is SNEGSKA (reference sequence). With 5 bases removed from V and 6 bases from J, the gap between germline ends came to 22 bases. The CDR3 consists of 15 residues. The CDR3 sequence: CSAPLDRVGGKTQYF. CDR3 DNA: TGCAGTGCTCCCCTCGACAGGGTGGGCGGGAAGACCCAGTACTTC.

In this sample, this clonotype turned up many times. CDR3: CASNRPGWQGGSGYTF. CDR3 nucleotides: TGTGCCAGCAACCGTCCCGGGTGGCAGGGAGGGAGTGGCTACACCTTC. J is TRBJ1-2 and V is TRBV28, with TRBD1 as a possible D gene (5 bases). Germline V gene lookup returns CDR1 MDHEN and CDR2 SYDVKM. The CDR3 extends over 16 amino acids. The V end was cut by 7 bases, the J end by 7 bases, with 25 bases between.

This clonotype has at least ten counts. The chain is built from TRBV24-1 and TRBJ2-7; 9 positions match TRBD1. The CDR3 sequence is 14 residues long. The ends lost 7 bases at V and 5 bases at J; junction bases unmatched: 8. Germline-derived CDR1 and CDR2 are KGHDR and SFDVKD. For the CDR3, the DNA is TGTGCCACCAGCCCCGGGACAGGGAAGGACGAGCAGTACTTC. Residues: CATSPGTGKDEQYF.

This clonotype came up many times. One end of the junction fails to match germline, which may point to a read error. The rearrangement links TRBV7-7 to TRBJ2-2; TRBD2 aligns across 10 bases. CDR1 SSHAT and CDR2 FNYEAQ come from the germline V gene (reference sequence). The CDR3 runs to 18 residues. The CDR3 loop is CASSPISGGASNTGELFF. The CDR3 coding sequence is TGTGCTAGCAGCCCCATCAGCGGGGGGGCATCGAACACCGGGGAGCTGTTTTTT.

At least ten counts were recorded for this clonotype. J is TRBJ2-1 and V is TRBV12-3 or TRBV12-4; 7 nucleotides agree with TRBD2. The trim removed 3 bases at V and 6 bases at J, leaving 8 bases unmatched. This CDR3 has 15 residues. Here the CDR3 reads CASSLGLPGGNEQFF. CDR3 DNA sequence: TGTGCCAGCAGTTTGGGACTACCCGGGGGCAATGAGCAGTTCTTC.

This clonotype has at least ten counts. V is TRBV7-6 and J is TRBJ1-2; 9 bases are shared with TRBD1. Germline V CDR1 and CDR2: SGHVS, FNYEAQ. Trimming at V came to 5 bases and at J to 8 bases, leaving 9 bases not matched to a gene. This CDR3 spans 14 amino acids. The CDR3 is CASSRGQGSFGYTF. CDR3 nucleotides: TGTGCCAGCAGCCGGGGACAGGGATCATTCGGCTACACCTTC. Full variable domain (outside the CDR3, taken from reference TRBV7-6 and TRBJ1-2): GAGVSQSPRYKVTKRGQDVALRCDPISGHVSLYWYRQALGQGPEFLTYFNYEAQQDKSGLPNDRFSAERPEGSISTLTIQRTEQRDSAMYRCASSRGQGSFGYTFGSGTRLTVV.

CDR3 DNA sequence: TGTGCCAGCAGTTACTCGGACAGGGGGCTAACCTCTGGGGCCAACGTCCTGACTTTC. Translated: CASSYSDRGLTSGANVLTF. This sequence joins TRBV6-5 and TRBJ2-6, with 11 bases lining up with TRBD1. The CDR3 consists of 19 residues. V gave up 0 bases and J gave up 0 bases; unmatched junction bases: 4. Germline loops: CDR1 MNHEY, CDR2 SVGAGI.

This clonotype was observed many times. The chain uses TRBV3-1 and TRBJ1-5; TRBD1 aligns across 7 bases. The CDR3 spans 14 residues. Germline V CDR1 and CDR2: LGHDT, YNNKEL (reference sequence). With 5 bases clipped from V and 6 bases from J, the junction kept 7 bases outside the gene matches. Written as DNA, the CDR3 is TGTGCCAGCAGCTCCCGACAGGGACGTCAGCCCCAGCATTTT. Its translation is CASSSRQGRQPQHF.

This clonotype was seen repeatedly, ten times or more. The genes are TRBV6-2 or TRBV6-3 and TRBJ2-7; TRBD1 matches 7 bases. The germline gives CDR1 MNHEY, CDR2 SVGEGT. The length of the CDR3 is 15 residues. V dropped 2 bases and J dropped 3; count of bases not matched to a gene: 7. CDR3 sequence: CASSYPTGSGYEQYF. CDR3 DNA sequence: TGTGCCAGCAGTTACCCGACAGGGTCGGGCTACGAGCAGTACTTC.

This clonotype was recorded at least ten times. CDR3 sequence: CASSWAFLAGEQYF. DNA of the CDR3: TGTGCCAGCAGTTGGGCTTTTTTGGCGGGGGAGCAGTACTTC. The chain employs TRBV12-3 or TRBV12-4 and TRBJ2-7; a weak D match, TRBD2 (6 bases). V lost 4 bases and J lost 7, with 17 bases in between. The length of the CDR3 is 14 residues.

This clonotype showed up many times. This chain links TRBV7-9 with TRBJ2-3; 9 positions match TRBD2. CDR1 and CDR2 from the germline V gene are SEHNR and FQNEAQ (reference sequence). The CDR3 runs to 18 residues. The J segment lost 4 bases and the V segment lost 2 bases, leaving 13 bases of the junction unmatched. The CDR3 reads CASSLISMGLARPDTQYF. The CDR3 DNA sequence: TGTGCCAGCAGCTTAATTAGTATGGGACTAGCAAGGCCAGATACGCAGTATTTT.

This clonotype came up many times. The chain combines TRBV7-9 with TRBJ1-2; D is unresolved. Trimming stripped 7 bases from V and 4 bases from J, with 13 bases between. The CDR3 covers 13 residues. The germline CDR1 and CDR2 sequences are SEHNR and FQNEAQ (reference sequence). This CDR3 reads CASTISPLYGYTF. The CDR3, as DNA: TGTGCCAGCACCATATCCCCACTCTATGGCTACACCTTC.

CDR3 sequence reads: CSVEGQEQVLETQYF. The CDR3 DNA reads as TGCAGCGTTGAGGGGCAGGAGCAAGTGTTGGAGACCCAGTACTTC. V is TRBV29-1 and J is TRBJ2-5; perhaps TRBD1 as D (5 bases). V lost 3 bases, J lost 5 bases, and 19 bases lay in between. The CDR3 runs to 15 residues. The germline V gene has CDR1 SQVTM and CDR2 ANQGSEA.

This clonotype was found many times. The chain employs TRBV5-1 and TRBJ2-7, with a weak D call TRBD2 (5 bases). Trimming shortened V by 3 bases and J by 1 base, and 14 bases separated the two germline ends. The CDR3 consists of 15 residues. From germline, CDR1 is SGHRS and CDR2 YFSETQ. Here the CDR3 reads CASSSRGRRSYEQYF. For the CDR3, the DNA is TGCGCCAGCAGCTCTAGAGGGAGACGGTCCTACGAGCAGTACTTC. The full variable domain, rest sourced from reference TRBV5-1 and TRBJ2-7, is KAGVTQTPRYLIKTRGQQVTLSCSPISGHRSVSWYQQTPGQGLQFLFEYFSETQRNKGNFPGRFSGRQFSNSRSEMNVSTLELGDSALYLCASSSRGRRSYEQYFGPGTRLTVT.